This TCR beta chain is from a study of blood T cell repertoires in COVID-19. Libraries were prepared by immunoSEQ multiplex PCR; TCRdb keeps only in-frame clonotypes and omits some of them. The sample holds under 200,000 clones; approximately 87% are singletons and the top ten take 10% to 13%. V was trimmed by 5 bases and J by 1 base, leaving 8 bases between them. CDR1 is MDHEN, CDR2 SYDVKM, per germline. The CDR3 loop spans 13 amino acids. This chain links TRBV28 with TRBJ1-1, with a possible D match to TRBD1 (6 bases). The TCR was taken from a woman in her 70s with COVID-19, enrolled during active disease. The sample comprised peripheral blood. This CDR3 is CASSVTGNTEAFF. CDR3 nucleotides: TGTGCCAGCAGTGTGACAGGGAACACTGAAGCTTTCTTT.